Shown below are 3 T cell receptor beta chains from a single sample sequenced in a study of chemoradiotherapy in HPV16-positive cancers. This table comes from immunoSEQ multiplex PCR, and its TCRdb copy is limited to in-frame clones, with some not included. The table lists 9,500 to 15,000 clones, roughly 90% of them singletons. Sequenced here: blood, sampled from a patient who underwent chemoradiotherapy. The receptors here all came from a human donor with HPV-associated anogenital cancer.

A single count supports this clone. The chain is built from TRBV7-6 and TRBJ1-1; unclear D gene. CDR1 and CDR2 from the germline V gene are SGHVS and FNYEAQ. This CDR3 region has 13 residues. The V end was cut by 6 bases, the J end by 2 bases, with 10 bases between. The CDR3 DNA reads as TGTGCCAGCAGTGACGGAGAAAACACTGAAGCTTTCTTT. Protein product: CASSDGENTEAFF.

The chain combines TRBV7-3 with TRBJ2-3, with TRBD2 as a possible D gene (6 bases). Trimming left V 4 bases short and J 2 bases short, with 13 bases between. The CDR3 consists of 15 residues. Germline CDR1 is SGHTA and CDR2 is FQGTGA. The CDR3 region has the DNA TGTGCCAGCAGCTCCGGACTACTAACCACAGATACGCAGTATTTT. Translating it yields CASSSGLLTTDTQYF. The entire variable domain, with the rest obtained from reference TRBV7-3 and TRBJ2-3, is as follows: GAGVSQTPSNKVTEKGKYVELRCDPISGHTALYWYRQSLGQGPEFLIYFQGTGAADDSGLPNDRFFAVRPEGSVSTLKIQRTERGDSAVYLCASSSGLLTTDTQYFGPGTRLTVL.

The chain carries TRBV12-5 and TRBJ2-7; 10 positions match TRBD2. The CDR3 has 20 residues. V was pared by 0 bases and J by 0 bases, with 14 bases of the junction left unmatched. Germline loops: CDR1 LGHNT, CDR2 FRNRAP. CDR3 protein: CASGLVLSRVAGGLSYEQYF. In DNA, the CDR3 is TGTGCTAGTGGTTTGGTACTCAGCAGGGTAGCGGGGGGACTCTCCTACGAGCAGTACTTC.